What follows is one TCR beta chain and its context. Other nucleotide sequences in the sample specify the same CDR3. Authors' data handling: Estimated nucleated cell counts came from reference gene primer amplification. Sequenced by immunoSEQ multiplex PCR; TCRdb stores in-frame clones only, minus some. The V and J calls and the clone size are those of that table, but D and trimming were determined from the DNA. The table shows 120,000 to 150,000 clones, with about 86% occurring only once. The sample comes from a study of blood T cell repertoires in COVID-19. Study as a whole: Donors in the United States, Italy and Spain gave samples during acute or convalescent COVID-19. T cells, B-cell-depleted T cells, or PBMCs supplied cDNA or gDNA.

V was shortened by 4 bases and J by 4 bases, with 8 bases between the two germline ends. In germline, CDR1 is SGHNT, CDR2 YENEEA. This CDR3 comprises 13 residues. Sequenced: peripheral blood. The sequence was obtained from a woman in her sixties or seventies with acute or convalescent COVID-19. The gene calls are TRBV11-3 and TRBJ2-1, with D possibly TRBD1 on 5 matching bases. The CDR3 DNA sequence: TGTGCCAGCAGCTCTCAGGGATACAATGAGCAGTTCTTC. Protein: CASSSQGYNEQFF.